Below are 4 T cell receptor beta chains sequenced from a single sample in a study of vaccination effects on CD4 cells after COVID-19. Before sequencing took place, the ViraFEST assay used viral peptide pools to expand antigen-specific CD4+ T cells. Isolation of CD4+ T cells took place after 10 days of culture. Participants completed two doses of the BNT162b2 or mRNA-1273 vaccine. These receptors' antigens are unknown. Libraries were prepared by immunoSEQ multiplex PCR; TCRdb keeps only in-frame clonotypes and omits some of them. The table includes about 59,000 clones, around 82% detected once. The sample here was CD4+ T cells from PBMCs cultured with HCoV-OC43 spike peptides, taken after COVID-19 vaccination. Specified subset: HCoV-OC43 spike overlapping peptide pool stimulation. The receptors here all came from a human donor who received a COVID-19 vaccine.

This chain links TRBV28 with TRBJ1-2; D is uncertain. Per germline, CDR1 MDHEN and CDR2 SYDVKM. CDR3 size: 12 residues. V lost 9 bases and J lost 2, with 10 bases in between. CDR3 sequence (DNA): TGTGCCAGTCAACAACTAAACTATGGCTACACCTTC. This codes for CASQQLNYGYTF.

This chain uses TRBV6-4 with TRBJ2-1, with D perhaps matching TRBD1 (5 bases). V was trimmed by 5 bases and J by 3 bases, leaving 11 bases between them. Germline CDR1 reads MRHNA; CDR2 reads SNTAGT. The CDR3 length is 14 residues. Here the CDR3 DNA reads TGTGCCAGCAGTTTGTCAGGGTTCTACAATGAGCAGTTCTTC. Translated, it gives CASSLSGFYNEQFF.

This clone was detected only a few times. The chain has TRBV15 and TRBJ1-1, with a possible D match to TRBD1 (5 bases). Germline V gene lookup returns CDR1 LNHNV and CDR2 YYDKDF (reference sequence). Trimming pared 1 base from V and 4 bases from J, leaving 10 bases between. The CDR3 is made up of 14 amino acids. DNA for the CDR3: TGTGCCACCAGCAGAGGAGGGGAGAGCACTGAAGCTTTCTTT. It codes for CATSRGGESTEAFF.

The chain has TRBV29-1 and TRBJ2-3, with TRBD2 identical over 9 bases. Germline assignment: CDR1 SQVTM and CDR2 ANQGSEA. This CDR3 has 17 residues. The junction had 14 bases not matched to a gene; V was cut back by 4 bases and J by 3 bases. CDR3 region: CSVVRRGGPQQTDTQYF. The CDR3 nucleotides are TGCAGCGTTGTAAGGCGGGGGGGGCCTCAACAGACAGATACGCAGTATTTT.